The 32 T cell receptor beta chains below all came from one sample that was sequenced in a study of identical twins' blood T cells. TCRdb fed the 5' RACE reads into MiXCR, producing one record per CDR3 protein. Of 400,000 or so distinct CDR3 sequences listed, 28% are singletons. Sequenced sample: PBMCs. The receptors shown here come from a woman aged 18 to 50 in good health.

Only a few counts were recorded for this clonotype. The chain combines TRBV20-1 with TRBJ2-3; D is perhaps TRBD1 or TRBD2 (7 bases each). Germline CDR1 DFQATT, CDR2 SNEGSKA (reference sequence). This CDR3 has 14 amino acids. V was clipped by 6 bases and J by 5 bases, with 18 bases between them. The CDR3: CSATTGRALDTQYF. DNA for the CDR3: TGCAGTGCGACGACAGGGAGGGCCCTAGATACGCAGTATTTT.

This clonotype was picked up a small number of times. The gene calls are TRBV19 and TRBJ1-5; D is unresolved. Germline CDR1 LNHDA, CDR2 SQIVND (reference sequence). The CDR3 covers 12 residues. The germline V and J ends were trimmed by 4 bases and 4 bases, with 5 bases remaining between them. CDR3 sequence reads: CASSRMNQPQHF. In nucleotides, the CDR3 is TGTGCCAGTAGTAGAATGAATCAGCCCCAGCATTTT.

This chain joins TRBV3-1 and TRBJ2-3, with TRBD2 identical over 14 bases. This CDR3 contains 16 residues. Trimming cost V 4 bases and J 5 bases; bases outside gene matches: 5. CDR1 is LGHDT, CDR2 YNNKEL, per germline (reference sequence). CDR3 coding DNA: TGTGCCAGCAGCCTACACGGACTAGCGGGAGGAGATACGCAGTATTTT. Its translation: CASSLHGLAGGDTQYF.

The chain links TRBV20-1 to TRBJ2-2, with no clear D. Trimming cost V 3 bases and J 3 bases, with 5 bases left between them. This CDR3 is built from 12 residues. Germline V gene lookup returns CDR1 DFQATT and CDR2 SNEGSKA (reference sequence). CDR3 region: CSASGHTGELFF. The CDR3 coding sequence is TGCAGTGCTAGCGGTCACACCGGGGAGCTGTTTTTT.

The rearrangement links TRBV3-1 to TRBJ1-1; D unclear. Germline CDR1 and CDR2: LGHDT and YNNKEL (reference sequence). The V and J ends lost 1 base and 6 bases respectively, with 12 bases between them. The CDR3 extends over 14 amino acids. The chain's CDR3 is CASSQGYEGAEAFF. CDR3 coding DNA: TGTGCCAGCAGCCAAGGTTATGAGGGAGCTGAAGCTTTCTTT.

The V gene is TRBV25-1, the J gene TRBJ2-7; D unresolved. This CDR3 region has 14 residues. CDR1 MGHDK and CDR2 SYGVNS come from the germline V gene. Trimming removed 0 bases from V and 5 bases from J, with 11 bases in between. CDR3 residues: CASSEYRDRHEQYF. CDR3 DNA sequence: TGTGCCAGCAGTGAATATAGGGATAGGCACGAGCAGTACTTC.

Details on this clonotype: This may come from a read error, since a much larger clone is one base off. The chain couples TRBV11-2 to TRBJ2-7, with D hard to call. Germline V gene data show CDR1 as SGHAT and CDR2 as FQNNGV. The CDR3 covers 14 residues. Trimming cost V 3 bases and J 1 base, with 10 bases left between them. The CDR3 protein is CASSFRQRSYEQYF. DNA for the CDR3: TGTGCCAGCAGCTTTCGCCAACGTTCCTACGAGCAGTACTTC.

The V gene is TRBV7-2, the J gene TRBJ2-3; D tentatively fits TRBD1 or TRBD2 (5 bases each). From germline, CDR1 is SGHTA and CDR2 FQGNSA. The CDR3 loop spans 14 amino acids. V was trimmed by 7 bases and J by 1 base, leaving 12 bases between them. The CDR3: CASNNRGGTDTQYF. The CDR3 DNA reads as TGTGCCAGCAATAACCGAGGGGGCACAGATACGCAGTATTTT.

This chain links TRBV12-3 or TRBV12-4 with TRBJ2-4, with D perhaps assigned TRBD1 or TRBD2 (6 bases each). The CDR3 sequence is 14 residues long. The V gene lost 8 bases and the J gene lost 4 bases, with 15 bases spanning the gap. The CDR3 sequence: CASSLGGGKNIQYF. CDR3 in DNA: TGTGCCAGCTCCCTGGGGGGCGGGAAAAACATTCAGTACTTC.

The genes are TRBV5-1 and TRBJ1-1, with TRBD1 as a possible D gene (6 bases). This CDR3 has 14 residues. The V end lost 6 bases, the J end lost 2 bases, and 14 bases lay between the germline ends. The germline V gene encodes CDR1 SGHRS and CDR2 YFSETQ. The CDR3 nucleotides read TGCGCCAGCACCGAGGGGGGCGCCAACACTGAAGCTTTCTTT. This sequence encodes CASTEGGANTEAFF.

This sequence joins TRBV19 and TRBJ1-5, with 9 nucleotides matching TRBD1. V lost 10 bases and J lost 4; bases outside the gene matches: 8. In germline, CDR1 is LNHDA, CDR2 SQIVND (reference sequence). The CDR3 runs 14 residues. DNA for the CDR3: TGTGCCACCCAGACCGGGACAGGGAATCAGCCCCAGCATTTT. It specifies CATQTGTGNQPQHF.

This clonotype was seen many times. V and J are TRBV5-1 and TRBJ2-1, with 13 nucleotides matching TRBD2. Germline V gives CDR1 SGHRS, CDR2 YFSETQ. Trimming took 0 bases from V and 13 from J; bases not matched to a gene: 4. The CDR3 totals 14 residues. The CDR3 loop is CASSLELAGGPQFF. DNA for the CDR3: TGCGCCAGCAGCTTGGAACTAGCGGGGGGGCCACAGTTCTTC.

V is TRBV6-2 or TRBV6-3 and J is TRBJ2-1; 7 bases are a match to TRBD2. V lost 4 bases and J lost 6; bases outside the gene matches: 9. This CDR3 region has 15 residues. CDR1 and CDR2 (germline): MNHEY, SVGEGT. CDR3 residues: CASSSLGGEFNEQFF. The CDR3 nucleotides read TGTGCCAGCAGTTCGTTGGGGGGGGAATTCAATGAGCAGTTCTTC.

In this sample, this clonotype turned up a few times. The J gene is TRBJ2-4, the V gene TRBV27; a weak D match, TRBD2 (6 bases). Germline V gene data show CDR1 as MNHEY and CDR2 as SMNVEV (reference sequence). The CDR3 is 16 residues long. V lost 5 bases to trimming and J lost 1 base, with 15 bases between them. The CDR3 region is CASSLGGLGAKNIQYF. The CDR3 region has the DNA TGTGCCAGCAGTCTCGGAGGGCTAGGGGCCAAAAACATTCAGTACTTC.

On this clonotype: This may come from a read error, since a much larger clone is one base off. This chain's CDR3 is CASGLVRGSEAFF. CDR3 nucleotides: TGTGCTAGTGGTTTGGTACGGGGAAGCGAAGCTTTCTTT. This chain connects TRBV12-5 to TRBJ1-1; D is unresolved. Germline CDR1 is LGHNT and CDR2 is FRNRAP. The CDR3 runs to 13 residues. V lost 0 bases to trimming and J lost 8 bases, with 10 bases between them.

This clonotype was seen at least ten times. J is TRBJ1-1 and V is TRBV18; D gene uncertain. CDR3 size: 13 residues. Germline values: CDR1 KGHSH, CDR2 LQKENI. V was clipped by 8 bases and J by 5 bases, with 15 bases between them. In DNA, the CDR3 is TGTGCCAGCCGGCCAGGTGCGCGGACTGAAGCTTTCTTT. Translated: CASRPGARTEAFF.

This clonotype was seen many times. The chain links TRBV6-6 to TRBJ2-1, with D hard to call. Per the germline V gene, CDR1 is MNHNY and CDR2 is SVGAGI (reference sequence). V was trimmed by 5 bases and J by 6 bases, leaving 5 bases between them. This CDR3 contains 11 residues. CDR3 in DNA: TGTGCCAGCAGTGATGGCAATGAGCAGTTCTTC. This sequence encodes CASSDGNEQFF.

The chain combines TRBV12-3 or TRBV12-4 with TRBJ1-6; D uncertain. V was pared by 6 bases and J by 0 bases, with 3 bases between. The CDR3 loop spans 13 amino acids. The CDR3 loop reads CASRVSYNSPLHF. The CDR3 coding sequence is TGTGCCAGCAGGGTCTCCTATAATTCACCCCTCCACTTT.

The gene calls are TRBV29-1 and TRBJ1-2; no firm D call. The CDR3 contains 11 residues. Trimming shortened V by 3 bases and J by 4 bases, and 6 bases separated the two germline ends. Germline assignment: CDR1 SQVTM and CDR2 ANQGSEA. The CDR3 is CSVDRSYGYTF. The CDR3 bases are TGCAGCGTTGACCGGAGCTATGGCTACACCTTC.

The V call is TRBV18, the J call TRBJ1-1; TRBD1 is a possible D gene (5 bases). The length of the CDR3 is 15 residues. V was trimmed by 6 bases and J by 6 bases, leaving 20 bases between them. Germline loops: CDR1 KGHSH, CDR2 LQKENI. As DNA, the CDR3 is TGTGCCAGCTCCTGGACGACAGATGACGGGGCTGAAGCTTTCTTT. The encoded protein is CASSWTTDDGAEAFF.

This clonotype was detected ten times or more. CDR3 DNA: TGCAGCTCCGGAGAAGGGACGACTGCAACTAATGAAAAACTGTTTTTT. Protein: CSSGEGTTATNEKLFF. The gene calls are TRBV29-1 and TRBJ1-4; TRBD1 might be the D (5 bases). Germline CDR1 reads SQVTM; CDR2 reads ANQGSEA. The CDR3 covers 16 residues. V gave up 8 bases and J gave up 0 bases, with 19 bases separating them.

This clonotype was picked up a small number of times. CDR3 sequence reads: CASSRTGGLGTNQPQHF. CDR3 nucleotide sequence: TGTGCCAGCAGCCGGACGGGGGGGCTAGGTACGAATCAGCCCCAGCATTTT. The V call is TRBV7-9, the J call TRBJ1-5; possible D gene TRBD1, 6 bases. V was trimmed by 5 bases and J by 4 bases, leaving 21 bases between them. The CDR3 loop spans 17 amino acids. Looked up from germline, CDR1 is SEHNR and CDR2 is FQNEAQ (reference sequence).

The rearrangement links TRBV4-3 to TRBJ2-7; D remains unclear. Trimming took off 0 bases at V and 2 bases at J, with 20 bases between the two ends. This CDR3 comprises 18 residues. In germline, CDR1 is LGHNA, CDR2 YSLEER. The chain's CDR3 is CASSQDWQPMTIPYEQYF. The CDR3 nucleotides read TGCGCCAGCAGCCAAGATTGGCAGCCTATGACGATTCCCTACGAGCAGTACTTC.

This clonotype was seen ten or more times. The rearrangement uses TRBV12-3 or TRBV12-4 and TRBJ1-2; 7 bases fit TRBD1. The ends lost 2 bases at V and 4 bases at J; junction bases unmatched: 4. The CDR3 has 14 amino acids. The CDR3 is CASSLIGTAYGYTF. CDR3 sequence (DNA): TGTGCCAGCAGTTTAATCGGGACAGCCTATGGCTACACCTTC.

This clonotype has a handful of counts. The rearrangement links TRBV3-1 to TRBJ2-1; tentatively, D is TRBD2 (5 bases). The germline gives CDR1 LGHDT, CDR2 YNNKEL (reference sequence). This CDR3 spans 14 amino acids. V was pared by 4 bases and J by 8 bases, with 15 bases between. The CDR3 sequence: CASSLPGTGDEQFF. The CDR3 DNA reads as TGTGCCAGCAGCCTCCCAGGAACCGGGGATGAGCAGTTCTTC.

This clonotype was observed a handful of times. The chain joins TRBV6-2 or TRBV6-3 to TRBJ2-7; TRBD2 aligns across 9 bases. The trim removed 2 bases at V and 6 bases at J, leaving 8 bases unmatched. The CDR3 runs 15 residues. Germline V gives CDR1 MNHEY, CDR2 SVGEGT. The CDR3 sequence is CASSYLAGTIREQYF. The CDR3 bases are TGTGCCAGCAGTTACCTAGCGGGAACCATTCGCGAGCAGTACTTC.

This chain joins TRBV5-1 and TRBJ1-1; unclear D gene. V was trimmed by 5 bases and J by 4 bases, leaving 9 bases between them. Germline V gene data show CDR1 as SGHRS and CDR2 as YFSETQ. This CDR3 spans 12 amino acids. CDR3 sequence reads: CASRIDATEAFF. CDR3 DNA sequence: TGCGCCAGCAGAATTGACGCCACTGAAGCTTTCTTT.

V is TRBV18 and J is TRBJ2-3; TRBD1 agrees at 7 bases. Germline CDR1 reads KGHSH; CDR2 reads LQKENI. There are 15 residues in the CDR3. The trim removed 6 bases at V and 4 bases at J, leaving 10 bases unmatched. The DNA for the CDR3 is TGTGCCAGCTCTCGGGGACAGACGGGCCCAGATACGCAGTATTTT. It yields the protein CASSRGQTGPDTQYF.

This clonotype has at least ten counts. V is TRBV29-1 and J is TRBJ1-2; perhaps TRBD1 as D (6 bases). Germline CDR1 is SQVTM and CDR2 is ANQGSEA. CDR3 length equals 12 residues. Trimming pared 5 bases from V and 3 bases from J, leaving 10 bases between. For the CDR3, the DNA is TGCAGCGTTATGGACAGCTACTATGGCTACACCTTC. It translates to CSVMDSYYGYTF.

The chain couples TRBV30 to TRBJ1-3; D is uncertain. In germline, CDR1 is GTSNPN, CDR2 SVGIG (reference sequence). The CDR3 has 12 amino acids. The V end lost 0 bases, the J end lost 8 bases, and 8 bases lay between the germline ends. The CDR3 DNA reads TGTGCCTGGAGTGTACGTTGGTACACCATATATTTT. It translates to CAWSVRWYTIYF.

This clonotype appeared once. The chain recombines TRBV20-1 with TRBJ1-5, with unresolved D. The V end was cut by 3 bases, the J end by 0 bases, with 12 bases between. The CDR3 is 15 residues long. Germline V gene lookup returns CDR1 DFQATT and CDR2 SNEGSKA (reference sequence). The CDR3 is CSASQANYSNQPQHF. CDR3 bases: TGCAGTGCTAGTCAGGCCAATTATAGCAATCAGCCCCAGCATTTT.

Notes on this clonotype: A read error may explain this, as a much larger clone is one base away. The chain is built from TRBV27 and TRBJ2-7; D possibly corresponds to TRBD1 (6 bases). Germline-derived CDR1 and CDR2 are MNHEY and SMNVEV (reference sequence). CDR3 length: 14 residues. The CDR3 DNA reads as TGTGCCGGCAGTTTATCTGGGGGCCCCTACGAGCAGTACTTC. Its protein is CAGSLSGGPYEQYF.